The sequence of this TCR beta chain was determined in a study of OX40 agonist ivuxolimab in advanced cancers. Study information: Patients treated during dose escalation were battling hepatocellular carcinoma, melanoma, renal cell or head and neck cancer. A male proportion of just over 80% was recorded, with mean age approximately 64 years and range roughly 23 to 79. Study results and caveats: Compared with others, partial responders at 0.1-3.0 mg/kg displayed clonal expansion among the lowest. CD4+ and CD8+ T cells in blood underwent clonal expansion by week 6 at 0.1 to 3.0 mg/kg.

Concerning this clone itself: No antigen is known for it.

The V segment lost 3 bases and the J segment 4 bases; nucleotides outside the gene matches: 5. The CDR3 covers 15 residues. Germline loops: CDR1 SGHRS, CDR2 YFSETQ. The data were produced by immunoSEQ multiplex PCR, yet TCRdb's version contains in-frame clones alone and is incomplete. The sample has about 80,000 clones; 86% are singletons. The gene calls are TRBV5-1 and TRBJ2-2, with 8 positions matching TRBD1. The source material was CD4+ or CD8+ T cells sorted from blood, sampled in a trial of the OX40 agonist ivuxolimab. The receptor's source is an adult with an advanced solid tumor such as melanoma, head and neck, liver or kidney cancer. This CDR3 reads CASSWGTGRTGELFF. In DNA, the CDR3 is TGCGCCAGCAGCTGGGGGACAGGACGCACCGGGGAGCTGTTTTTT.